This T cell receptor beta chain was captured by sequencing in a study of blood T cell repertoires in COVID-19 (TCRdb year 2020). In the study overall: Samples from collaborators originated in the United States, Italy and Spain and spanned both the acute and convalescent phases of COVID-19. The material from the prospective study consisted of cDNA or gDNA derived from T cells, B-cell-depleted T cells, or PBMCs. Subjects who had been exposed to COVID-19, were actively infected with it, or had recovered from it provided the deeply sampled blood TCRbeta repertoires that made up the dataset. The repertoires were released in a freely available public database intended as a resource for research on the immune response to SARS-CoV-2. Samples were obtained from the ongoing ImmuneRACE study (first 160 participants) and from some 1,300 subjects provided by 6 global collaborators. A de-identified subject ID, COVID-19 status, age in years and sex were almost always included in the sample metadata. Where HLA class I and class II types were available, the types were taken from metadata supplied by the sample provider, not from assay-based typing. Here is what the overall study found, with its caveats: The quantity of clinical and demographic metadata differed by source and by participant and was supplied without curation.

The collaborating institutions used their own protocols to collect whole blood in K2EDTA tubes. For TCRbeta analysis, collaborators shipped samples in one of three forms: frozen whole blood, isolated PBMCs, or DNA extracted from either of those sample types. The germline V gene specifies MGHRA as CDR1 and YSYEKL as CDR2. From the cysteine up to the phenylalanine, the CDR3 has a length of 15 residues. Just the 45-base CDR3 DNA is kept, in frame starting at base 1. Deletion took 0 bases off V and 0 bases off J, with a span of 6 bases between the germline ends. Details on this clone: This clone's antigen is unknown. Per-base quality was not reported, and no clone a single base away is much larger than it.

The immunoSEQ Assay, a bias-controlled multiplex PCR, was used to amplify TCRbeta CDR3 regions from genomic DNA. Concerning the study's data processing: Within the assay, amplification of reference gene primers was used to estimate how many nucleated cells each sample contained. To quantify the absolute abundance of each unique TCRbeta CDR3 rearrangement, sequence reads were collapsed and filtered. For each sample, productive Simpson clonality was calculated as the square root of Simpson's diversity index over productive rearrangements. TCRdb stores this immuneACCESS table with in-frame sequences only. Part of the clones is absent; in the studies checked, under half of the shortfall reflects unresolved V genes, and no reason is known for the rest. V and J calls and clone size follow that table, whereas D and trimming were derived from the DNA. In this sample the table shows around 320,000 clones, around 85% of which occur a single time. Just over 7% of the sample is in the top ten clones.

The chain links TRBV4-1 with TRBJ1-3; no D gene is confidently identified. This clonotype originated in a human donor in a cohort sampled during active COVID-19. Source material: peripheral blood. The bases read TGCGCCAGCAGCCAAGAACTGTTCTCTGGAAACACCATATATTTT. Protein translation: CASSQELFSGNTIYF.